Listed here are 24 T cell receptor beta chains from one sample, sequenced in a study of T cells in Graves' hyperthyroidism and ophthalmopathy. RNA transcripts gave rise to amplified TCR beta CDR3 regions. The HTBI set primed first-round TCR CDR3 RT-PCR. MiXCR, run by TCRdb on the multiplex PCR reads, gives a single entry per CDR3 protein. The sample includes 300,000 to 400,000 distinct CDR3 sequences, about 15% of them seen just once. The sequenced material came from blood. The receptors come from a woman in her fifties or sixties with Graves' hyperthyroidism.

This clonotype appeared many times. This chain uses TRBV24-1 with TRBJ2-1; 11 bases are shared with TRBD2. After removal of 3 bases from V and 8 bases from J, the junction contained 11 bases not matched to a gene. The CDR3 has 17 residues. Germline V CDR1 and CDR2: KGHDR, SFDVKD. The chain's CDR3 is CATSDPSGRSREDEQFF. The CDR3 bases are TGTGCCACCAGTGATCCTAGCGGGAGGTCTCGGGAGGATGAGCAGTTCTTC.

The table lists this clonotype with many counts. The rearrangement joins TRBV5-1 to TRBJ2-2, with TRBD2 matching 8 bases. The CDR3 runs to 16 residues. From germline, CDR1 is SGHRS and CDR2 YFSETQ. V lost 3 bases, J lost 6 bases, and 10 bases stayed unmatched. CDR3 nucleotides: TGCGCCAGCAGCTATTCTCTGGCGGGAGGCGCCGGGGAGCTGTTTTTT. This translates into CASSYSLAGGAGELFF.

The sample holds many counts of this clonotype. The chain carries TRBV7-2 and TRBJ2-4; a possible D gene is TRBD1 (5 bases). This CDR3 region has 11 residues. In germline, CDR1 is SGHTA, CDR2 FQGNSA. Trimming took off 4 bases at V and 10 bases at J, with 8 bases between the two ends. CDR3 loop: CASSSRQIQYF. CDR3 in DNA: TGTGCCAGCAGCTCCCGACAGATTCAGTACTTC.

This clonotype was seen ten or more times. The chain uses TRBV2 and TRBJ2-1; 8 bases line up with TRBD2. The CDR3 contains 16 residues. Losses at the gene ends were 9 bases for V and 4 bases for J; bases not matched to a gene: 14. In germline, CDR1 is SNHLY, CDR2 FYNNEI. The CDR3, as DNA: TGTGCCAGTTCTCGGACTAGCCAGCAGGCTTACAATGAGCAGTTCTTC. This translates into CASSRTSQQAYNEQFF. The variable domain in full, with the rest retrieved from reference TRBV2 and TRBJ2-1, is EPEVTQTPSHQVTQMGQEVILRCVPISNHLYFYWYRQILGQKVEFLVSFYNNEISEKSEIFDDQFSVERPDGSNFTLKIRSTKLEDSAMYFCASSRTSQQAYNEQFFGPGTRLTVL.

Judged by abundance, this clonotype is medium-sized. This chain uses TRBV12-3 or TRBV12-4 with TRBJ2-7; 10 positions match TRBD2. This CDR3 has 15 amino acids. With 7 bases clipped from V and 5 bases from J, the junction kept 11 bases outside the gene matches. This CDR3 is CASTTPEREGHEQYF. Written as DNA, the CDR3 is TGTGCCAGCACCACCCCGGAGCGGGAGGGCCACGAGCAGTACTTC.

This clonotype was recorded at least ten times. The rearrangement links TRBV5-5 to TRBJ2-1; the D is unclear. Looked up from germline, CDR1 is SGHKS and CDR2 is YYEKEE (reference sequence). Trimming cost V 2 bases and J 5 bases, with 8 bases left between them. The CDR3 length is 13 residues. DNA for the CDR3: TGTGCCAGCAGCTTAAACGTCAACAATGAGCAGTTCTTC. Its translation: CASSLNVNNEQFF.

This clonotype was recorded at least ten times. V and J are TRBV18 and TRBJ2-5; no clear D. The germline V and J ends were trimmed by 3 bases and 5 bases, with 13 bases remaining between them. The CDR3 is 14 residues long. CDR1 and CDR2 from the germline V gene are KGHSH and LQKENI. The CDR3 DNA reads TGTGCCAGCTCACCGGTTAAGGTTGTGGAGACCCAGTACTTC. Translation: CASSPVKVVETQYF. The full variable domain, completed using reference TRBV18 and TRBJ2-5, is NAGVMQNPRHLVRRRGQEARLRCSPMKGHSHVYWYRQLPEEGLKFMVYLQKENIIDESGMPKERFSAEFPKEGPSILRIQQVVRGDSAAYFCASSPVKVVETQYFGPGTRLLVL.

This sequence joins TRBV28 and TRBJ2-6; maybe TRBD2 (5 bases). Germline V lookup: CDR1 MDHEN, CDR2 SYDVKM. The CDR3 is made up of 20 amino acids. Trimming removed 4 bases at V and 0 bases at J, with 22 bases between. The CDR3 loop is CASSSPGWGKAGSGANVLTF. The CDR3 nucleotides read TGTGCCAGCAGTTCACCTGGTTGGGGTAAGGCGGGCTCTGGGGCCAACGTCCTGACTTTC.

This clonotype showed up many times. The gene calls are TRBV13 and TRBJ2-2; D is perhaps TRBD2 (6 bases). V lost 5 bases to trimming and J lost 1 base, with 14 bases between them. The germline V gene has CDR1 PRHDT and CDR2 FYEKMQ (reference sequence). The CDR3 contains 16 residues. For the CDR3, the DNA is TGTGCCAGCAGCCCTGGGACTCTTGGGAACACCGGGGAGCTGTTTTTT. The encoded protein is CASSPGTLGNTGELFF.

The J gene is TRBJ1-2, the V gene TRBV2; a possible D gene is TRBD1 (5 bases). V lost 4 bases to trimming and J lost 6 bases, with 12 bases between them. The CDR3 runs to 13 residues. Germline loops: CDR1 SNHLY, CDR2 FYNNEI. The CDR3 region has the DNA TGTGCCAGCAGTGGGGGGGGTACGCATGGCTACACCTTC. Amino acid sequence: CASSGGGTHGYTF.

V and J are TRBV12-3 or TRBV12-4 and TRBJ2-4; 7 bases match TRBD2. This CDR3 spans 12 amino acids. The V and J ends lost 3 bases and 15 bases, in that order; junction bases with no gene match: 8. DNA for the CDR3: TGTGCCAGCAGTTTTTCCAGCGGGAAGAGGTACTTC. Translation gives CASSFSSGKRYF.

The J gene is TRBJ1-5, the V gene TRBV7-9; no clear D. V gave up 8 bases and J gave up 6 bases, with 20 bases separating them. This CDR3 region has 15 residues. Germline V gene data show CDR1 as SEHNR and CDR2 as FQNEAQ (reference sequence). Here the CDR3 DNA reads TGTGCCAGCGGCCCGCCCAGTGAGAAAGGTCAGCCCCAGCATTTT. This sequence encodes CASGPPSEKGQPQHF.

This rearrangement joins TRBV30 to TRBJ1-3, with TRBD1 matching over 7 bases. The junction had 4 bases not matched to a gene; V was cut back by 2 bases and J by 3 bases. CDR3 length: 14 residues. Germline V gene sequence: CDR1 GTSNPN, CDR2 SVGIG (reference sequence). The CDR3 here is CAWSRGQSGNTIYF. The CDR3 DNA follows: TGTGCCTGGAGTAGGGGGCAGAGTGGAAACACCATATATTTT.

The sample holds many counts of this clonotype. The V call is TRBV5-1, the J call TRBJ2-5; the D gene is possibly TRBD1 (6 bases). CDR1 is SGHRS, CDR2 YFSETQ, per germline. V was pared by 4 bases and J by 2 bases, with 15 bases between. The CDR3 runs 15 residues. This CDR3 is CASSLMGAAQETQYF. In DNA form, the CDR3 reads TGCGCCAGCAGCCTGATGGGGGCAGCTCAAGAGACCCAGTACTTC.

In its sample, this clonotype was seen a few times. CDR3 coding DNA: TGTGCCACCAGTGATCCCCGGACAGGAGGAACCGGGGAGCTGTTTTTT. Its protein is CATSDPRTGGTGELFF. The gene calls are TRBV24-1 and TRBJ2-2; 7 nucleotides agree with TRBD1. V was clipped by 3 bases and J by 5 bases; unmatched bases: 8. The CDR3 runs to 16 residues. CDR1 is KGHDR, CDR2 SFDVKD, per germline.

This clonotype was counted ten times or more. The chain is built from TRBV30 and TRBJ2-2; 7 nucleotides align to TRBD2. The CDR3 extends over 15 amino acids. Germline CDR1 reads GTSNPN; CDR2 reads SVGIG (reference sequence). After removal of 6 bases from V and 4 bases from J, the junction contained 11 bases not matched to a gene. CDR3 in DNA: TGTGCCTGCCTACCGGGGCGGGAGACCACCGGGGAGCTGTTTTTT. Translation: CACLPGRETTGELFF. The whole variable domain, remainder taken from reference TRBV30 and TRBJ2-2, is SQTIHQWPATLVQPVGSPLSLECTVEGTSNPNLYWYRQAAGRGLQLLFYSVGIGQISSEVPQNLSASRPQDRQFILSSKKLLLSDSGFYLCACLPGRETTGELFFGEGSRLTVL.

Many counts were recorded for this clonotype. The chain links TRBV7-8 to TRBJ1-2; tentative D call: TRBD1 (6 bases). Trimming left V 0 bases short and J 5 bases short, with 13 bases between. CDR3 size: 15 residues. CDR1 is SGHVS, CDR2 FQNEAQ, per germline. The CDR3 spells CASSLAVNRAYGYTF. CDR3 nucleotide sequence: TGTGCCAGCAGCTTAGCCGTTAACAGGGCATATGGCTACACCTTC.

This clonotype was recorded a few times. The chain combines TRBV19 with TRBJ1-1; TRBD1 is a possible D gene (5 bases). Germline V gene lookup returns CDR1 LNHDA and CDR2 SQIVND (reference sequence). Trimming pared 8 bases from V and 7 bases from J, leaving 20 bases between. CDR3 length: 14 residues. Here the CDR3 DNA reads TGTGCCAGTGCAGGCACGGGACCGCGAGGTGAAGCTTTCTTT. This translates into CASAGTGPRGEAFF.

This clonotype was seen many times. The V call is TRBV2, the J call TRBJ2-3, with D unresolved. The CDR3 is made up of 13 amino acids. Looked up from germline, CDR1 is SNHLY and CDR2 is FYNNEI. V lost 1 base to trimming and J lost 6 bases, with 8 bases between them. CDR3 region: CASSEGRPDTQYF. Here the CDR3 DNA reads TGTGCCAGCAGTGAAGGGAGACCGGATACGCAGTATTTT.

This clonotype was picked up a small number of times. The rearrangement joins TRBV27 to TRBJ2-5, with a weak D call TRBD2 (7 bases). Per the germline V gene, CDR1 is MNHEY and CDR2 is SMNVEV (reference sequence). This CDR3 is built from 16 residues. V lost 2 bases to trimming and J lost 1 base, with 14 bases between them. Written as DNA, the CDR3 is TGTGCCAGCAGTTTAAGCGCGGGGGCCCTCCAAGAGACCCAGTACTTC. Translating gives CASSLSAGALQETQYF.

The chain has TRBV6-1 and TRBJ2-7, with 7 bases identical to TRBD2. The CDR3 totals 14 residues. The trim removed 5 bases at V and 5 bases at J, leaving 9 bases unmatched. Per germline, CDR1 MNHNS and CDR2 SASEGT. CDR3 in amino acids: CASSQREDVDEQYF. The CDR3 DNA reads TGTGCCAGCAGTCAACGGGAGGACGTCGACGAGCAGTACTTC.

This clonotype was recorded at least ten times. The rearrangement links TRBV11-2 to TRBJ2-3; a possible D gene is TRBD1 (6 bases). Trimming removed 5 bases at V and 10 bases at J, with 13 bases between. The CDR3 contains 12 residues. Per germline, CDR1 SGHAT and CDR2 FQNNGV. CDR3 in DNA: TGTGCCAGCAGCCCCCAGGGGTACTCGCAGTATTTT. It is translated as CASSPQGYSQYF.

Written as DNA, the CDR3 is TGTGCCAGCAGTTACACTTCAAACACAGATACGCAGTATTTT. It codes for CASSYTSNTDTQYF. The V call is TRBV6-5, the J call TRBJ2-3; D is ambiguous. Trimming removed 2 bases at V and 2 bases at J, with 8 bases between. Germline CDR1 reads MNHEY; CDR2 reads SVGAGI. The CDR3 is 14 amino acids.

This clonotype was detected many times. CDR3 sequence: CATSEGQASGNTIYF. CDR3 in DNA: TGTGCCACCAGTGAAGGTCAGGCCTCTGGAAACACCATATATTTT. The chain has TRBV24-1 and TRBJ1-3; D ambiguous. CDR3 length: 15 amino acids. From germline, CDR1 is KGHDR and CDR2 SFDVKD. Trimming cost V 4 bases and J 0 bases, with 9 bases left between them.